Below, 28 T cell receptor beta chains from the same sample are listed, as sequenced in a study of blood T cell repertoires in COVID-19. Sequenced by immunoSEQ multiplex PCR; TCRdb stores in-frame clones only, minus some. This table has 150,000 or so clones, around 81% appearing once. The sample comprised peripheral blood. All receptors derive from a woman aged 60-75 years with acute or convalescent COVID-19.

This clone was seen a few times. One end of the junction does not line up with germline, which may come from a read error. This chain links TRBV28 with TRBJ1-3, with D possibly matching TRBD1 (6 bases). Per the germline V gene, CDR1 is MDHEN and CDR2 is SYDVKM. This CDR3 spans 17 amino acids. The CDR3 DNA reads TGTGCCAGCACTTTACGGCGAGGGGGGGCCTCTGGAAACACCATATATTTT. Protein: CASTLRRGGASGNTIYF.

The chain uses TRBV14 and TRBJ2-1, with unresolved D. V lost 0 bases, J lost 3 bases, and 9 bases lay in between. The CDR3 is 15 amino acids. Germline CDR1 SGHDN, CDR2 FVKESK. DNA of the CDR3: TGTGCCAGCAGCCAAGATCCTGTACTCTACAATGAGCAGTTCTTC. Its translation: CASSQDPVLYNEQFF.

This chain links TRBV6-2 or TRBV6-3 with TRBJ1-3; no reliable D call. There are 14 residues in the CDR3. The V and J ends lost 6 bases and 3 bases respectively, with 12 bases between them. Germline V gives CDR1 MNHEY, CDR2 SVGEGT. CDR3 nucleotide sequence: TGTGCCAGCAGCGATCTAGTAGGTGGAAACACCATATATTTT. Protein sequence: CASSDLVGGNTIYF.

This clone was recorded a few times. J is TRBJ2-2 and V is TRBV15; 15 bases fit TRBD2. The length of the CDR3 is 15 residues. Germline CDR1 LNHNV, CDR2 YYDKDF (reference sequence). With V trimmed by 10 bases and J by 5 bases, 5 bases remained unmatched. CDR3: CASGTSGRRTGELFF. DNA for the CDR3: TGTGCCAGTGGGACTAGCGGGAGGAGAACCGGGGAGCTGTTTTTT.

The genes are TRBV6-5 and TRBJ1-2; D is unresolved. This CDR3 spans 11 amino acids. Per germline, CDR1 MNHEY and CDR2 SVGAGI. V dropped 6 bases and J dropped 3 bases, with 5 bases sitting between them. CDR3 amino acids: CASRRDYGYTF. Written as DNA, the CDR3 is TGTGCCAGCAGGCGGGACTATGGCTACACCTTC.

The rearrangement uses TRBV2 and TRBJ2-4; 11 bases line up with TRBD2. Per the germline V gene, CDR1 is SNHLY and CDR2 is FYNNEI. This CDR3 is 15 amino acids long. J gave up 7 bases and V 6 bases, and 8 bases lay outside the gene matches. The CDR3 coding sequence is TGTGCCAGCAGAGGGACTAGCGGAGAGGGGAACATTCAGTACTTC. Amino acid sequence: CASRGTSGEGNIQYF.

The count of this clone is one. The V gene is TRBV11-2, the J gene TRBJ2-3, with no clear D. Germline CDR1 SGHAT, CDR2 FQNNGV. V lost 2 bases and J lost 4, with 7 bases in between. This CDR3 is built from 13 residues. In DNA, the CDR3 is TGTGCCAGCAGCTTAAACCGGGCAGATACGCAGTATTTT. It yields the protein CASSLNRADTQYF.

This chain uses TRBV6-2 or TRBV6-3 with TRBJ1-2; D is perhaps TRBD1 (6 bases). CDR1 MNHEY and CDR2 SVGEGT come from the germline V gene. CDR3 length: 14 amino acids. Trimming removed 6 bases from V and 2 bases from J, with 13 bases in between. The CDR3 region has the DNA TGTGCCAGCAGCCTCAGGGGCAGGAACTATGGCTACACCTTC. Amino acid sequence: CASSLRGRNYGYTF.

This sequence joins TRBV9 and TRBJ2-7; 14 positions match TRBD2. The CDR3 runs 14 residues. Germline trimming cut 4 bases from V and 7 bases from J; bases unmatched to any gene: 4. Germline V gene lookup returns CDR1 SGDLS and CDR2 YYNGEE. CDR3 region: CASSSRTSGGEQYF. The CDR3 DNA reads TGTGCCAGCAGCTCCCGGACTAGCGGGGGGGAGCAGTACTTC.

V and J are TRBV6-5 and TRBJ1-1, with D uncertain. The V gene lost 0 bases and the J gene lost 8 bases, with 7 bases spanning the gap. The germline gives CDR1 MNHEY, CDR2 SVGAGI. This CDR3 is 12 amino acids long. This CDR3 is CASSYSKREAFF. The DNA for the CDR3 is TGTGCCAGCAGTTACTCAAAGAGGGAAGCTTTCTTT.

This clone was found a few times. The gene calls are TRBV4-1 and TRBJ1-4, with D uncertain. Trimming pared 5 bases from V and 8 bases from J, leaving 12 bases between. This CDR3 region has 13 residues. Per the germline V gene, CDR1 is MGHRA and CDR2 is YSYEKL. DNA of the CDR3: TGCGCCAGCAGCTCCCGGTTGTCGGAAAAACTGTTTTTT. Protein product: CASSSRLSEKLFF.

This clone was observed once. The CDR3 bases are TGTGCCAGTAGTCCTACAGGGAAGGCGGAAAAACTGTTTTTT. It translates to CASSPTGKAEKLFF. V usage is TRBV19 and J usage is TRBJ1-4; tentative D call: TRBD1 (6 bases). Germline CDR1 reads LNHDA; CDR2 reads SQIVND (reference sequence). This CDR3 has 14 residues. V gave up 5 bases and J gave up 8 bases, with 15 bases separating them.

CDR3 bases: TGTGCCAGCAGTTCTCTTGAGTACTATAATTCACCCCTCCACTTT. Translation gives CASSSLEYYNSPLHF. V is TRBV27 and J is TRBJ1-6; D uncertain. Deletions cut 4 bases from V and 3 bases from J, with 10 bases between. This CDR3 region has 15 residues. Germline V lookup: CDR1 MNHEY, CDR2 SMNVEV (reference sequence).

In its sample, this clone was seen a few times. V and J are TRBV5-5 and TRBJ1-1; maybe TRBD1 (5 bases). Germline lookup yields CDR1 SGHKS and CDR2 YYEKEE (reference sequence). V was clipped by 1 base and J by 1 base, with 8 bases between them. The CDR3 runs 14 residues. CDR3 amino acids: CASSLQGGNTEAFF. The CDR3 nucleotides are TGTGCCAGCAGCTTGCAGGGAGGGAACACTGAAGCTTTCTTT.

The chain has TRBV28 and TRBJ1-5; D is undetermined. CDR3 length equals 16 residues. V lost 2 bases and J 3 bases, leaving 14 bases between the germline ends. Germline V gene sequence: CDR1 MDHEN, CDR2 SYDVKM. For the CDR3, the DNA is TGTGCCAGCAGTTTAGCGAGGCGGACTACCAATCAGCCCCAGCATTTT. Translating it yields CASSLARRTTNQPQHF.

In DNA form, the CDR3 reads TGTGCCAGCAGCCCTCGAACAGGGGCCAATTCACCCCTCCACTTT. Its translation: CASSPRTGANSPLHF. V and J are TRBV7-9 and TRBJ1-6, with 7 positions matching TRBD1. The V segment lost 5 bases and the J segment 7 bases; nucleotides outside the gene matches: 8. Per germline, CDR1 SEHNR and CDR2 FQNEAQ (reference sequence). The length of the CDR3 is 15 residues. Supplemented by reference TRBV7-9 and TRBJ1-6, the full variable domain reads DTGVSQNPRHKITKRGQNVTFRCDPISEHNRLYWYRQTLGQGPEFLTYFQNEAQLEKSRLLSDRFSAERPKGSFSTLEIQRTEQGDSAMYLCASSPRTGANSPLHFGNGTRLTVT.

The chain combines TRBV12-5 with TRBJ2-1; D is perhaps TRBD1 (6 bases). Per the germline V gene, CDR1 is LGHNT and CDR2 is FRNRAP. This CDR3 has 14 amino acids. The germline V and J ends were trimmed by 6 bases and 10 bases, with 19 bases remaining between them. CDR3 sequence: CASGLLSGQGEQFF. DNA for the CDR3: TGTGCTAGTGGCTTGTTAAGTGGGCAGGGGGAGCAGTTCTTC.

This chain connects TRBV28 to TRBJ1-2; D is uncertain. CDR3 length: 14 amino acids. Germline V lookup: CDR1 MDHEN, CDR2 SYDVKM. V lost 4 bases, J lost 6 bases, and 15 bases lay in between. The CDR3 DNA reads TGTGCCAGCAGTTCCAACGGCGGCCTTGATGGCTACACCTTC. Translation gives CASSSNGGLDGYTF.

In DNA, the CDR3 is TGTGCCAGAAGTCCTCCGGGACACAAGCCAGCAGATACGCAGTATTTT. Translated, it gives CARSPPGHKPADTQYF. The J gene is TRBJ2-3, the V gene TRBV25-1; TRBD1 might be the D (6 bases). The CDR3 is 16 residues long. Trimming pared 9 bases from V and 4 bases from J, leaving 23 bases between. Germline values: CDR1 MGHDK, CDR2 SYGVNS.

The chain recombines TRBV19 with TRBJ1-4; D gene uncertain. CDR3 size: 16 residues. Deletions cut 4 bases from V and 0 bases from J, with 12 bases between. The V gene's germline CDR1 is LNHDA and CDR2 SQIVND (reference sequence). CDR3 sequence (DNA): TGTGCCAGTAGTAATGGGAGTCCGACAACTAATGAAAAACTGTTTTTT. It specifies CASSNGSPTTNEKLFF.

This CDR3 reads CASSLRQGQYSYTF. CDR3 in DNA: TGTGCCAGTAGTCTCCGACAGGGCCAGTATTCTTACACCTTC. This chain connects TRBV19 to TRBJ1-2, with TRBD1 matching over 7 bases. This CDR3 spans 14 amino acids. The germline V gene has CDR1 LNHDA and CDR2 SQIVND (reference sequence). The V gene end was trimmed by 5 bases and the J gene end by 11 bases; junction bases not matched to a gene: 14.

The chain joins TRBV6-6 to TRBJ1-1; 9 nucleotides line up with TRBD1. Germline V gene data show CDR1 as MNHNY and CDR2 as SVGAGI (reference sequence). V shed 6 bases, J shed 1 base, and the junction held 3 bases outside the gene matches. The CDR3 runs 14 residues. CDR3 DNA sequence: TGTGCCAGCAGAAAGACAGGGGGGAACACTGAAGCTTTCTTT. Translation: CASRKTGGNTEAFF.

The J gene is TRBJ1-1, the V gene TRBV4-2; D might be TRBD1 (5 bases). There are 15 residues in the CDR3. The V end lost 1 base, the J end lost 10 bases, and 19 bases lay between the germline ends. The germline gives CDR1 LGHNA, CDR2 YNFKEQ. Here the CDR3 reads CASSQVEPRGFAAFF. CDR3 sequence (DNA): TGTGCCAGCAGCCAAGTTGAGCCCCGGGGGTTTGCAGCTTTCTTT.

This chain joins TRBV6-1 and TRBJ1-2, with D perhaps TRBD1 (5 bases). V gave up 1 base and J gave up 2 bases, with 11 bases separating them. Looked up from germline, CDR1 is MNHNS and CDR2 is SASEGT. The CDR3 contains 15 residues. CDR3 in DNA: TGTGCCAGCAGTGAAGAGGTGACAGAGAACTATGGCTACACCTTC. Its translation: CASSEEVTENYGYTF.

The rearrangement uses TRBV4-2 and TRBJ2-1, with 7 positions matching TRBD2. V shed 0 bases, J shed 2 bases, and the junction held 4 bases outside the gene matches. This CDR3 has 16 amino acids. The germline V gene encodes CDR1 LGHNA and CDR2 YNFKEQ. CDR3 bases: TGTGCCAGCAGCCAAGATCGGGCGGGGGCCTACAATGAGCAGTTCTTC. Protein sequence: CASSQDRAGAYNEQFF.

The chain uses TRBV7-2 and TRBJ2-1; TRBD2 matches 8 bases. This CDR3 has 15 residues. Unmatched junction bases numbered 10, after V lost 6 bases and J lost 6 bases. Germline V lookup: CDR1 SGHTA, CDR2 FQGNSA. The CDR3 protein is CASRADAGGINEQFF. The CDR3 bases are TGTGCCAGCAGGGCAGACGCGGGAGGCATCAATGAGCAGTTCTTC.

The DNA of the CDR3 is TGCGCCAGCAGCCAAACGCCCTCAACAGGGAGTTATGGCTACACCTTC. It specifies CASSQTPSTGSYGYTF. The rearrangement links TRBV4-3 to TRBJ1-2, with a weak D call TRBD1 (6 bases). The ends were cut back, 2 bases at V and 5 bases at J, with 18 bases in the middle. The germline V gene has CDR1 LGHNA and CDR2 YSLEER. The CDR3 consists of 16 residues.

The V and J genes are TRBV28 and TRBJ2-3; D is unresolved. The germline V gene encodes CDR1 MDHEN and CDR2 SYDVKM. The CDR3 is made up of 11 amino acids. V lost 11 bases and J 1 base, leaving 7 bases between the germline ends. The CDR3 region has the DNA TGTGCCCTGAGCCGCACAGATACGCAGTATTTT. Translating it yields CALSRTDTQYF. Based on the CDR3 plus reference TRBV28 and TRBJ2-3, the full variable domain is DVKVTQSSRYLVKRTGEKVFLECVQDMDHENMFWYRQDPGLGLRLIYFSYDVKMKEKGDIPEGYSVSREKKERFSLILESASTNQTSMYLCALSRTDTQYFGPGTRLTVL.